The sequence of this T cell receptor beta chain was determined in a study of blood T cells in healthy people across ages. Study results and limitations: Naive T cell percentage showed a strong correlation with TCR beta diversity. Any conclusive comparison of naive versus antigen-experienced cells was prevented by using unsorted PBMCs. Higher diversity and more naive CD4+ cells were features of long-lived donors, compared to aged donors.

The table lists this clonotype with a few counts. As yet, its antigen is unknown. The use of a sample-barcoded 5' primer and a J-beta primer mix characterized a second PCR of roughly 6 to 12 cycles. TCRdb itself ran the 5' RACE reads through MiXCR, one entry per CDR3 protein. The repertoire consists of 540,000 or so distinct CDR3 sequences, with less than 25% occurring once and the leading ten covering less than 9%. The germline V gene has CDR1 SGHTA and CDR2 FQGTGA. The CDR3 spans 13 residues. These data were likewise used in another study, on T cells of mothers and their children.

The source is a boy younger than 18 in good health. J is TRBJ2-5 and V is TRBV7-3; 10 nucleotides agree with TRBD2. The DNA end is a closer match to TRBJ2-1, so the J assignment may be wrong. Input material: blood. The CDR3 spells CASTPASGGEQFF. The CDR3 DNA reads TGTGCCAGCACCCCCGCTAGCGGGGGTGAGCAGTTCTTC.